These 30 T cell receptor beta chains came from one sample sequenced in a study of T cells after yellow fever vaccination. TCRdb re-derived calls from the 5' RACE reads in MiXCR, one entry per CDR3 protein. The data hold roughly 260,000 distinct CDR3 sequences, with over 10% observed a single time. The sequences come from CD4+ T cells sorted from PBMCs, collected 45 days after the yellow fever booster vaccination. These receptor sequences come from a man aged 30-40 years who received the YFV17D yellow fever vaccine.

This clonotype was detected a few times. The chain combines TRBV18 with TRBJ1-1, with TRBD1 matching over 7 bases. From germline, CDR1 is KGHSH and CDR2 LQKENI. Trimming removed 3 bases from V and 5 bases from J; junction bases left unmatched: 12. This CDR3 has 16 amino acids. The CDR3 here is CASSPFVRQGLTEAFF. The CDR3 nucleotides are TGTGCCAGCTCACCCTTTGTCAGACAGGGACTGACTGAAGCTTTCTTT.

In its sample, this clonotype was seen a few times. The chain couples TRBV5-1 to TRBJ2-1; TRBD2 aligns across 8 bases. Trimming cost V 0 bases and J 7 bases; bases outside gene matches: 9. Germline assignment: CDR1 SGHRS and CDR2 YFSETQ. The CDR3 consists of 16 residues. CDR3 bases: TGCGCCAGCAGCTTGGCTGTGACTAGCGTTTCAAATGAGCAGTTCTTC. Residues: CASSLAVTSVSNEQFF.

In its sample, this clonotype was seen a few times. The chain recombines TRBV20-1 with TRBJ2-3; 10 bases agree with TRBD2. The V gene end was trimmed by 3 bases and the J gene end by 6 bases; junction bases not matched to a gene: 12. The CDR3 spans 16 residues. Germline CDR1 reads DFQATT; CDR2 reads SNEGSKA (reference sequence). The CDR3 DNA sequence: TGCAGTGCTAGGGGGGGAGCTAGCGGGAGTTTCGATACGCAGTATTTT. Residues: CSARGGASGSFDTQYF.

This clonotype was observed once. A read error may produce the germline difference seen at one junction end. The CDR3, as DNA: TGTGCCAGCAGCTTAGAGGCGAGCTCCGACGAGCAGTACTTC. This translates into CASSLEASSDEQYF. The chain links TRBV7-9 to TRBJ2-7; unclear D gene. The CDR3 covers 14 residues. Per germline, CDR1 SEHNR and CDR2 FQNEAQ (reference sequence).

This rearrangement joins TRBV19 to TRBJ2-3, with 9 bases that match TRBD2. CDR3 length: 13 residues. Germline loops: CDR1 LNHDA, CDR2 SQIVND (reference sequence). The V and J ends lost 6 bases and 4 bases, in that order; junction bases with no gene match: 2. CDR3 bases: TGTGCCAGTAGAGTAGCGGGAGCAGATACGCAGTATTTT. It encodes CASRVAGADTQYF.

Remarks on this clonotype: Being one base from a much bigger clone, this may be a read error. The chain has TRBV5-5 and TRBJ2-3; TRBD2 is a possible D gene (6 bases). This CDR3 contains 15 residues. Germline V lookup: CDR1 SGHKS, CDR2 YYEKEE (reference sequence). CDR3 in DNA: TGTGCCAGCACCTCGTGGGACTCTAGCATAGATACGCAGTATTTT. Translation gives CASTSWDSSIDTQYF.

This clonotype was seen more than once but under ten times. J is TRBJ1-2 and V is TRBV7-6; D call uncertain. The V end lost 5 bases, the J end lost 7 bases, and 14 bases lay between the germline ends. Germline loops: CDR1 SGHVS, CDR2 FNYEAQ. The CDR3 totals 13 residues. Written as DNA, the CDR3 is TGTGCCAGCAGCCCTACTGACATCGGTGGCTACACCTTC. Translation gives CASSPTDIGGYTF.

This clonotype came up a few times. This rearrangement joins TRBV6-2 or TRBV6-3 to TRBJ2-1, with 11 nucleotides matching TRBD2. J gave up 7 bases and V 6 bases, and 11 bases lay outside the gene matches. The CDR3 extends over 16 amino acids. In germline, CDR1 is MNHEY, CDR2 SVGEGT. The CDR3 here is CASSPPASGRWNEQFF. As DNA, the CDR3 is TGTGCCAGCAGCCCCCCGGCTAGCGGGAGGTGGAATGAGCAGTTCTTC.

This clonotype was seen a few times. V usage is TRBV29-1 and J usage is TRBJ2-1, with TRBD1 as a possible D gene (7 bases). The V gene's germline CDR1 is SQVTM and CDR2 ANQGSEA. The length of the CDR3 is 12 residues. V shed 5 bases and J shed 4 bases, with 9 bases lying between them. For the CDR3, the DNA is TGCAGCGTTCAGGGGGGTTACAATGAGCAGTTCTTC. Its protein is CSVQGGYNEQFF.

In this sample, this clonotype turned up a few times. The chain joins TRBV18 to TRBJ2-1, with 8 positions matching TRBD2. The germline V gene has CDR1 KGHSH and CDR2 LQKENI. This CDR3 is built from 14 residues. J lost 9 bases, V lost 5 bases, and 9 bases had no gene match. The DNA of the CDR3 is TGTGCCAGCTCAACTCGAGCGGGAGTTGGTGAGCAGTTCTTC. The encoded protein is CASSTRAGVGEQFF.

This clonotype has at least ten counts. The genes are TRBV7-2 and TRBJ2-7; D not resolved. Trimming cost V 4 bases and J 2 bases, with 9 bases left between them. The length of the CDR3 is 13 residues. Germline lookup yields CDR1 SGHTA and CDR2 FQGNSA. CDR3 loop: CASSYGGPYEQYF. The CDR3 DNA is TGTGCCAGCAGCTATGGCGGACCCTACGAGCAGTACTTC.

This clonotype was seen a handful of times. V usage is TRBV20-1 and J usage is TRBJ2-1, with D tentatively TRBD2 (5 bases). Germline CDR1 and CDR2: DFQATT and SNEGSKA (reference sequence). V was cut by 2 bases and J by 0 bases, with 17 bases left in between. This CDR3 contains 17 residues. The CDR3 sequence: CSARKAVYQSSYNEQFF. DNA of the CDR3: TGCAGTGCTAGAAAAGCGGTCTACCAAAGCTCCTACAATGAGCAGTTCTTC.

J is TRBJ1-2 and V is TRBV6-1; D is undetermined. The CDR3 runs 16 residues. In germline, CDR1 is MNHNS, CDR2 SASEGT. Trimming stripped 1 base from V and 8 bases from J, with 20 bases between. For the CDR3, the DNA is TGTGCCAGCAGTGAAGTGTTTAGTGGCCCCACGAGAGGCTACACCTTC. Protein: CASSEVFSGPTRGYTF.

This clonotype has a handful of counts. The V gene is TRBV5-8, the J gene TRBJ2-3, with a tentative D call TRBD2 (5 bases). CDR3 length: 13 amino acids. Trimming removed 3 bases from V and 8 bases from J, with 13 bases in between. Germline loops: CDR1 SGHTS, CDR2 YDEGEE. CDR3 nucleotide sequence: TGTGCCAGCAGCTATATCGTGCGGGCTACGCAGTATTTT. Encoded protein: CASSYIVRATQYF.

This clonotype was seen a few times. The V call is TRBV5-1, the J call TRBJ2-5; no definite D call. Trimming pared 4 bases from V and 5 bases from J, leaving 24 bases between. Germline V gives CDR1 SGHRS, CDR2 YFSETQ. The CDR3 is 17 amino acids. The CDR3 loop reads CASSPVPGVDRRETQYF. The CDR3 region has the DNA TGCGCCAGCAGCCCCGTTCCAGGTGTCGATCGCCGGGAGACCCAGTACTTC.

This clonotype was seen a handful of times. The CDR3 coding sequence is TGCAGCGTTATGAGGGAGACCCAGTACTTC. Translating it yields CSVMRETQYF. This rearrangement joins TRBV29-1 to TRBJ2-5, with unresolved D. The V end was cut by 5 bases, the J end by 5 bases, with 6 bases between. The germline CDR1 and CDR2 sequences are SQVTM and ANQGSEA. The CDR3 contains 10 residues.

This clonotype was observed a few times. This chain links TRBV15 with TRBJ2-1; either TRBD1 or TRBD2 may supply D (5 bases each). CDR1 and CDR2 (germline): LNHNV, YYDKDF (reference sequence). The CDR3 length is 15 residues. Trimming cost V 5 bases and J 7 bases, with 18 bases left between them. CDR3 coding DNA: TGTGCCACCAGCTCCTCTTGGGGGATTGGGAATGAGCAGTTCTTC. It translates to CATSSSWGIGNEQFF.

This chain links TRBV12-3 or TRBV12-4 with TRBJ1-2; weak D call: TRBD1 (5 bases). The CDR3 length is 15 residues. The V and J ends lost 7 bases and 5 bases respectively, with 20 bases between them. CDR3 DNA: TGTGCCAGCATTCTAGGGGCACCTAGTTCTTATGGCTACACCTTC. Amino acids: CASILGAPSSYGYTF.

This clonotype was found a few times. The chain couples TRBV5-1 to TRBJ2-7, with D hard to call. V was cut by 1 base and J by 2 bases, with 7 bases left in between. This CDR3 contains 13 residues. Germline values: CDR1 SGHRS, CDR2 YFSETQ. DNA for the CDR3: TGCGCCAGCAGCTTGATCCCAGCCTACGAGCAGTACTTC. Translating it yields CASSLIPAYEQYF. Looking up the rest from reference TRBV5-1 and TRBJ2-7 gives the full variable domain: KAGVTQTPRYLIKTRGQQVTLSCSPISGHRSVSWYQQTPGQGLQFLFEYFSETQRNKGNFPGRFSGRQFSNSRSEMNVSTLELGDSALYLCASSLIPAYEQYFGPGTRLTVT.

CDR3 protein: CASSQDRRRDTQYF. For the CDR3, the DNA is TGCGCCAGCAGCCAAGATCGGCGAAGAGATACGCAGTATTTT. The chain carries TRBV4-3 and TRBJ2-3; D remains ambiguous. Germline assignment: CDR1 LGHNA and CDR2 YSLEER. The CDR3 totals 14 residues. V lost 0 bases and J lost 5, with 9 bases in between.

This clonotype was seen many times. The chain employs TRBV12-3 or TRBV12-4 and TRBJ2-5, with TRBD2 matching over 15 bases. Trimming removed 6 bases from V and 2 bases from J; junction bases left unmatched: 7. The CDR3 has 17 amino acids. The DNA of the CDR3 is TGTGCCAGCAGACTAGGACTAGCGGGAGGGGGGCAAGAGACCCAGTACTTC. It translates to CASRLGLAGGGQETQYF.

This clonotype turned up a few times. The J gene is TRBJ1-2, the V gene TRBV30; tentatively, D is TRBD1 (6 bases). The germline V gene has CDR1 GTSNPN and CDR2 SVGIG (reference sequence). The CDR3 has 11 amino acids. Trimming cost V 4 bases and J 8 bases, with 11 bases left between them. The CDR3 DNA follows: TGTGCCTGGAATTTACAGGGAGGCTACACCTTC. It specifies CAWNLQGGYTF. Looking up the rest from reference TRBV30 and TRBJ1-2 gives the full variable domain: SQTIHQWPATLVQPVGSPLSLECTVEGTSNPNLYWYRQAAGRGLQLLFYSVGIGQISSEVPQNLSASRPQDRQFILSSKKLLLSDSGFYLCAWNLQGGYTFGSGTRLTVV.

In this sample, this clonotype turned up a few times. The chain uses TRBV5-1 and TRBJ2-7, with TRBD2 matching over 9 bases. The trim removed 4 bases at V and 2 bases at J, leaving 4 bases unmatched. Germline CDR1 SGHRS, CDR2 YFSETQ. This CDR3 spans 14 amino acids. CDR3 sequence: CASSETSGAYEQYF. CDR3 nucleotides: TGCGCCAGCAGCGAGACTAGCGGAGCCTACGAGCAGTACTTC. The whole variable domain, remainder taken from reference TRBV5-1 and TRBJ2-7, is KAGVTQTPRYLIKTRGQQVTLSCSPISGHRSVSWYQQTPGQGLQFLFEYFSETQRNKGNFPGRFSGRQFSNSRSEMNVSTLELGDSALYLCASSETSGAYEQYFGPGTRLTVT.

In this sample, this clonotype turned up a few times. The chain joins TRBV11-2 to TRBJ2-5, with D perhaps TRBD1 (5 bases). The CDR3 loop spans 13 amino acids. Trimming pared 5 bases from V and 5 bases from J, leaving 12 bases between. The V gene's germline CDR1 is SGHAT and CDR2 FQNNGV. The CDR3 region has the DNA TGTGCCAGCAGCATTCTAGGGGTGGAGACCCAGTACTTC. Residues: CASSILGVETQYF.

This chain links TRBV12-3 or TRBV12-4 with TRBJ1-6; D remains unclear. The CDR3 is 13 amino acids. The V gene lost 6 bases and the J gene lost 3 bases, with 6 bases spanning the gap. The CDR3 bases are TGTGCCAGCAGCCGGGACTATAATTCACCCCTCCACTTT. Its protein is CASSRDYNSPLHF.

This clonotype was observed a few times. Here the CDR3 reads CASSVGRGNREAFF. The CDR3 bases are TGCGCCAGCAGCGTGGGCAGGGGGAACAGAGAAGCTTTCTTT. V is TRBV5-1 and J is TRBJ1-1, with 7 bases matching TRBD1. Germline V gene lookup returns CDR1 SGHRS and CDR2 YFSETQ. This CDR3 has 14 amino acids. J lost 8 bases, V lost 4 bases, and 11 bases had no gene match.

The table lists this clonotype with a few counts. This chain connects TRBV30 to TRBJ1-4; TRBD1 is a possible D gene (6 bases). CDR1 is GTSNPN, CDR2 SVGIG, per germline (reference sequence). CDR3 length: 13 residues. The V end was cut by 8 bases, the J end by 7 bases, with 17 bases between. CDR3 residues: CAQGSNRGEKLFF. CDR3 sequence (DNA): TGTGCCCAGGGGTCTAACCGGGGTGAAAAACTGTTTTTT.

The chain couples TRBV7-6 to TRBJ2-5, with 9 positions matching TRBD1. The trim removed 6 bases at V and 7 bases at J, leaving 9 bases unmatched. The CDR3 is made up of 14 amino acids. Germline V gene sequence: CDR1 SGHVS, CDR2 FNYEAQ. The CDR3, as DNA: TGTGCCAGCAGAGACAGGGGGTCAGCGGGGACCCAGTACTTC. It codes for CASRDRGSAGTQYF. The full variable domain, its missing parts supplied by reference TRBV7-6 and TRBJ2-5, is GAGVSQSPRYKVTKRGQDVALRCDPISGHVSLYWYRQALGQGPEFLTYFNYEAQQDKSGLPNDRFSAERPEGSISTLTIQRTEQRDSAMYRCASRDRGSAGTQYFGPGTRLLVL.

This chain links TRBV10-3 with TRBJ1-6, with D uncertain. Germline V gene lookup returns CDR1 ENHRY and CDR2 SYGVKD. V lost 8 bases, J lost 5 bases, and 7 bases lay in between. CDR3 length: 12 residues. The CDR3 sequence: CAIRQDNSPLHF. In nucleotides, the CDR3 is TGTGCCATCCGGCAGGATAATTCACCCCTCCACTTT.

Ten or more counts support this clonotype. This rearrangement joins TRBV20-1 to TRBJ2-7; D is perhaps TRBD1 (6 bases). The germline V gene encodes CDR1 DFQATT and CDR2 SNEGSKA (reference sequence). V gave up 3 bases and J gave up 4 bases, with 16 bases separating them. The CDR3 is 14 amino acids. The CDR3 loop reads CSARSEGVGYEQYF. As DNA, the CDR3 is TGCAGTGCTAGGTCCGAGGGGGTAGGGTACGAGCAGTACTTC.